Below, 30 T cell receptor beta chains from the same sample are listed, as sequenced in a study of T cell responses to AZD1222 COVID-19 vaccine. The repertoire was sequenced with immunoSEQ multiplex PCR; TCRdb's copy has only in-frame clones and lacks some. The table shows approximately 70,000 clones, with around three quarters occurring only once. The sample consisted of peripheral blood, taken 28 days after the second AZD1222 dose. These receptors were obtained from an adult who received the AZD1222 COVID-19 vaccine.

The sample holds many counts of this clone. The chain has TRBV2 and TRBJ2-1; 7 nucleotides line up with TRBD2. The V and J ends lost 7 bases and 4 bases, in that order; junction bases with no gene match: 13. This CDR3 contains 16 residues. The V gene's germline CDR1 is SNHLY and CDR2 FYNNEI. The DNA for the CDR3 is TGTGCCAGCACACTCAGCGAGGCTAGCGGTTACAATGAGCAGTTCTTC. Translating it yields CASTLSEASGYNEQFF.

The chain couples TRBV15 to TRBJ2-1; D is uncertain. CDR3 length equals 18 residues. V was clipped by 0 bases and J by 0 bases, with 15 bases between them. Germline-derived CDR1 and CDR2 are LNHNV and YYDKDF (reference sequence). The CDR3, as DNA: TGTGCCACCAGCAGAGATTCAGGCCAACTTAGCTCCTACAATGAGCAGTTCTTC. Its translation is CATSRDSGQLSSYNEQFF.

This clone was found once. CDR3 region: CSASEGGQSSYEKLFF. CDR3 nucleotides: TGCAGTGCTAGTGAGGGGGGGCAGTCCTCTTATGAAAAACTGTTTTTT. V and J are TRBV20-1 and TRBJ1-4, with D maybe TRBD1 (6 bases). V lost 3 bases, J lost 6 bases, and 20 bases lay in between. This CDR3 spans 16 amino acids. Germline lookup yields CDR1 DFQATT and CDR2 SNEGSKA (reference sequence).

This chain joins TRBV27 and TRBJ1-2; perhaps TRBD1 as D (5 bases). The CDR3 extends over 12 amino acids. Germline V lookup: CDR1 MNHEY, CDR2 SMNVEV (reference sequence). Trimming left V 8 bases short and J 8 bases short, with 15 bases between. CDR3 residues: CASRREEGGYTF. CDR3 DNA: TGTGCCAGCCGCAGGGAAGAAGGGGGCTACACCTTC.

This clone was recorded at least ten times. V is TRBV4-2 and J is TRBJ2-3, with D perhaps assigned TRBD1 or TRBD2 (6 bases each). Germline V gene lookup returns CDR1 LGHNA and CDR2 YNFKEQ. Trimming removed 8 bases at V and 5 bases at J, with 14 bases between. The CDR3 has 13 amino acids. The CDR3 loop reads CASFGGSGDTQYF. CDR3 sequence (DNA): TGTGCCAGCTTCGGGGGCTCGGGAGATACGCAGTATTTT.

The V gene is TRBV28, the J gene TRBJ2-7; 8 bases map to TRBD2. Germline CDR1 and CDR2: MDHEN and SYDVKM. CDR3 length equals 15 residues. The V and J ends lost 3 bases and 8 bases, in that order; junction bases with no gene match: 12. CDR3 in amino acids: CASSFPGNGGAKQYF. In DNA, the CDR3 is TGTGCCAGCAGTTTCCCCGGCAACGGGGGGGCTAAGCAGTACTTC.

The gene calls are TRBV5-1 and TRBJ1-1; D is uncertain. This CDR3 contains 16 residues. Per the germline V gene, CDR1 is SGHRS and CDR2 is YFSETQ. Trimming shortened V by 0 bases and J by 0 bases, and 12 bases separated the two germline ends. In DNA form, the CDR3 reads TGCGCCAGCAGCTTGGCAACCGGGTTACTGAACACTGAAGCTTTCTTT. It translates to CASSLATGLLNTEAFF.

This clone showed up just once. V and J are TRBV6-1 and TRBJ1-2; D perhaps matches TRBD1 (5 bases). V dropped 2 bases and J dropped 1 base, with 14 bases sitting between them. Germline CDR1 and CDR2: MNHNS and SASEGT. This CDR3 spans 16 amino acids. CDR3 in DNA: TGTGCCAGCAGTGAACTGGCAGGGCGGTATAACTATGGCTACACCTTC. Its translation: CASSELAGRYNYGYTF.

The gene calls are TRBV5-4 and TRBJ1-1, with D maybe TRBD1 (6 bases). The V gene lost 2 bases and the J gene lost 4 bases, with 12 bases spanning the gap. This CDR3 contains 14 residues. Germline V lookup: CDR1 SGHNT, CDR2 YYREEE (reference sequence). In DNA form, the CDR3 reads TGTGCCAGCAGCTTCGGGACATCGGGCACTGAAGCTTTCTTT. Translation: CASSFGTSGTEAFF.

This clone has just a few counts. This chain links TRBV9 with TRBJ2-2, with 9 bases matching TRBD2. The V gene's germline CDR1 is SGDLS and CDR2 YYNGEE. CDR3 length: 14 residues. Unmatched junction bases numbered 5, after V lost 4 bases and J lost 7 bases. The CDR3 DNA is TGTGCCAGCAGCACGCAACTAGCGGGCGGGGAGCTGTTTTTT. Translated: CASSTQLAGGELFF.

The chain joins TRBV4-3 to TRBJ1-5; D gene uncertain. The CDR3 loop spans 14 amino acids. The germline V gene has CDR1 LGHNA and CDR2 YSLEER. Trimming cost V 0 bases and J 5 bases, with 8 bases left between them. CDR3 residues: CASSQDSGDQPQHF. Written as DNA, the CDR3 is TGCGCCAGCAGCCAAGATAGCGGGGATCAGCCCCAGCATTTT.

The V call is TRBV7-9, the J call TRBJ2-7; perhaps TRBD1 as D (5 bases). V gave up 7 bases and J gave up 0 bases, with 13 bases separating them. The CDR3 is 14 residues long. Germline values: CDR1 SEHNR, CDR2 FQNEAQ (reference sequence). CDR3 residues: CASKSDSYSYEQYF. The CDR3 coding sequence is TGTGCCAGCAAATCAGACAGCTACTCCTACGAGCAGTACTTC.

This clone came up once. The genes are TRBV21-1 and TRBJ2-7. TRBV21-1 is annotated as a pseudogene. CDR3 length equals 17 residues. The CDR3 region has the DNA TGTGCCAGCAGCAAATTTTCGGTCGAGGGGTCCCCCTACGAGCAGTACTTC. Protein sequence: CASSKFSVEGSPYEQYF.

V usage is TRBV6-5 and J usage is TRBJ2-7, with D possibly matching TRBD2 (6 bases). The germline CDR1 and CDR2 sequences are MNHEY and SVGAGI. V was shortened by 0 bases and J by 2 bases, with 8 bases between the two germline ends. CDR3 size: 14 residues. CDR3 nucleotide sequence: TGTGCCAGCAGTTACTCCGGGGGAACCTACGAGCAGTACTTC. Protein sequence: CASSYSGGTYEQYF.

This clone has more than one count but fewer than ten. The chain carries TRBV9 and TRBJ1-3; 7 nucleotides match TRBD1. Germline V gene lookup returns CDR1 SGDLS and CDR2 YYNGEE. Germline trimming cut 3 bases from V and 3 bases from J; bases unmatched to any gene: 6. The CDR3 has 15 amino acids. The CDR3 DNA reads TGTGCCAGCAGCGCTGGACAGGCCTATGGAAACACCATATATTTT. Its translation is CASSAGQAYGNTIYF.

This clone was picked up one time. J is TRBJ2-7 and V is TRBV6-5; unclear D gene. The V gene's germline CDR1 is MNHEY and CDR2 SVGAGI. Trimming pared 2 bases from V and 0 bases from J, leaving 11 bases between. The CDR3 spans 15 residues. DNA for the CDR3: TGTGCCAGCAGTTACGGTGACGGCGGCTCCTACGAGCAGTACTTC. Protein: CASSYGDGGSYEQYF.

The V call is TRBV6-4, the J call TRBJ2-7; D unresolved. The CDR3 is made up of 13 amino acids. V lost 7 bases, J lost 2 bases, and 12 bases lay in between. Germline CDR1 and CDR2: MRHNA and SNTAGT. DNA for the CDR3: TGTGCCAGCATTAAGGGCAAGCCCTACGAGCAGTACTTC. It codes for CASIKGKPYEQYF.

The count of this clone is one. The chain links TRBV7-8 to TRBJ2-5; 14 bases agree with TRBD2. The V segment lost 4 bases and the J segment 3 bases; nucleotides outside the gene matches: 7. The CDR3 contains 17 residues. Per germline, CDR1 SGHVS and CDR2 FQNEAQ. The chain's CDR3 is CASSSPGLAGGKETQYF. CDR3 nucleotide sequence: TGTGCCAGCAGCTCCCCCGGACTAGCGGGGGGTAAAGAGACCCAGTACTTC.

The V call is TRBV20-1, the J call TRBJ1-4; D may be TRBD1 (6 bases). Per germline, CDR1 DFQATT and CDR2 SNEGSKA (reference sequence). This CDR3 comprises 14 residues. V was pared by 3 bases and J by 3 bases, with 11 bases between. CDR3 amino acids: CSASGTPANEKLFF. CDR3 nucleotide sequence: TGCAGTGCTAGTGGGACACCGGCTAATGAAAAACTGTTTTTT.

The chain joins TRBV27 to TRBJ1-2, with no clear D. The V end was cut by 6 bases, the J end by 8 bases, with 10 bases between. Per germline, CDR1 MNHEY and CDR2 SMNVEV (reference sequence). CDR3 length: 11 residues. CDR3 in DNA: TGTGCCAGCAGATCTCTTGGGGGCTACACCTTC. Its translation: CASRSLGGYTF.

The chain links TRBV20-1 to TRBJ1-1; unclear D gene. The CDR3 length is 14 residues. Germline V gene data show CDR1 as DFQATT and CDR2 as SNEGSKA (reference sequence). Trimming took off 3 bases at V and 3 bases at J, with 14 bases between the two ends. The CDR3 here is CSASRGPLDTEAFF. The CDR3 DNA is TGCAGTGCTAGTCGCGGACCATTGGACACTGAAGCTTTCTTT.

This clone was picked up a small number of times. The V gene is TRBV19, the J gene TRBJ1-6; D not resolved. Germline V gene sequence: CDR1 LNHDA, CDR2 SQIVND (reference sequence). The CDR3 is 14 residues long. Trimming removed 2 bases from V and 4 bases from J, with 6 bases in between. The CDR3 loop reads CASSITGYNSPLHF. As DNA, the CDR3 is TGTGCCAGTAGTATAACGGGATATAATTCACCCCTCCACTTT.

CDR3 sequence reads: CASSLGQGFTDTQYF. Written as DNA, the CDR3 is TGTGCCAGCAGCCTTGGACAGGGTTTCACAGATACGCAGTATTTT. The chain couples TRBV14 to TRBJ2-3, with TRBD1 identical over 8 bases. The V and J ends lost 4 bases and 2 bases, in that order; junction bases with no gene match: 5. The CDR3 spans 15 residues. Germline CDR1 SGHDN, CDR2 FVKESK.

J is TRBJ2-7 and V is TRBV29-1; D perhaps matches TRBD1 (6 bases). This CDR3 region has 13 residues. Germline V lookup: CDR1 SQVTM, CDR2 ANQGSEA. V lost 6 bases and J 2 bases, leaving 14 bases between the germline ends. CDR3 protein: CSVIPGHPYEQYF. In DNA form, the CDR3 reads TGCAGCGTGATACCGGGACACCCCTACGAGCAGTACTTC.

This chain connects TRBV27 to TRBJ2-1; a possible D gene is TRBD1 (5 bases). Germline CDR1 and CDR2: MNHEY and SMNVEV (reference sequence). V dropped 6 bases and J dropped 9 bases, with 15 bases sitting between them. The CDR3 covers 13 residues. The CDR3 region is CASSSNLGREQFF. The CDR3 region has the DNA TGTGCCAGCAGCAGTAACTTGGGGCGTGAGCAGTTCTTC.

The rearrangement links TRBV19 to TRBJ1-4, with D possibly matching TRBD1 (6 bases). The germline V and J ends were trimmed by 7 bases and 0 bases, with 12 bases remaining between them. The CDR3 spans 15 residues. Germline V gives CDR1 LNHDA, CDR2 SQIVND (reference sequence). The CDR3 sequence: CASTDRPSTNEKLFF. DNA of the CDR3: TGTGCCAGTACCGACAGGCCCTCAACTAATGAAAAACTGTTTTTT.

This rearrangement joins TRBV7-3 to TRBJ2-2; 7 bases agree with TRBD2. Germline lookup yields CDR1 SGHTA and CDR2 FQGTGA. Trimming took 4 bases from V and 7 from J; bases not matched to a gene: 6. The CDR3 is 14 residues long. The DNA for the CDR3 is TGTGCCAGCAGCTCTCTACCGGGAGGCGGGGAGCTGTTTTTT. Protein product: CASSSLPGGGELFF.

This sequence joins TRBV5-1 and TRBJ1-2; D call uncertain. Trimming removed 1 base from V and 6 bases from J, with 7 bases in between. From germline, CDR1 is SGHRS and CDR2 YFSETQ. The CDR3 length is 12 residues. CDR3 amino acids: CASSLSGDGYTF. As DNA, the CDR3 is TGCGCCAGCAGCTTGTCTGGGGATGGCTACACCTTC.

V is TRBV28 and J is TRBJ2-1; no definite D call. V lost 7 bases to trimming and J lost 2 bases, with 9 bases between them. This CDR3 comprises 13 residues. The germline V gene encodes CDR1 MDHEN and CDR2 SYDVKM. The CDR3, as DNA: TGTGCCAGCAATCAGATAACCTACAATGAGCAGTTCTTC. Amino acid sequence: CASNQITYNEQFF.

The rearrangement uses TRBV28 and TRBJ2-7; D is perhaps TRBD1 (5 bases). Germline V gene sequence: CDR1 MDHEN, CDR2 SYDVKM. The V end lost 3 bases, the J end lost 4 bases, and 16 bases lay between the germline ends. CDR3 length: 15 residues. The CDR3 is CASSFWTRKVYEQYF. In DNA form, the CDR3 reads TGTGCCAGCAGTTTCTGGACAAGAAAAGTTTACGAGCAGTACTTC.